Shown below are 11 T cell receptor beta chains from a single sample sequenced in a study of cytomegalovirus exposure and HLA in healthy donors (dated 2017 in TCRdb). The library relied on the immunoSEQ multiplex PCR assay. For the multiplex PCR, a mixture combining 60 forward primers for TCR Vbeta segments and 13 reverse primers for TCR Jbeta segments was used. This is the immuneACCESS table as TCRdb keeps it, with only in-frame sequences that have V and J called. A part of the clones is gone; compared with another copy, unresolved V genes explain less than half, and the rest is unexplained. This sample is represented by 210,000 or so clones; about 88% of them were singletons. The ten biggest clones cover around 0.22% of the sample. The sequenced material came from PBMCs. The origin of the receptors is a girl aged 2 to 10 in good health and CMV-seronegative.

In DNA form, the CDR3 reads TGTGCCAGCAGCAGACTTAATTCACCCCTCCACTTT. This translates into CASSRLNSPLHF. The chain combines TRBV21-1 with TRBJ1-6. TRBV21-1 counts as a pseudogene. The CDR3 consists of 12 residues.

The V and J genes are TRBV5-4 and TRBJ1-1, with D unresolved. The germline gives CDR1 SGHNT, CDR2 YYREEE (reference sequence). The V and J ends lost 2 bases and 0 bases respectively, with 5 bases between them. CDR3 size: 13 residues. CDR3 sequence: CASSFHVNTEAFF. CDR3 DNA sequence: TGTGCCAGCAGCTTTCATGTGAACACTGAAGCTTTCTTT.

This clone has only a few counts. Here the CDR3 reads CASSPTGVSEAFF. The DNA for the CDR3 is TGTGCCAGCAGCCCGACAGGGGTGAGTGAAGCTTTCTTT. V is TRBV6-5 and J is TRBJ1-1; 8 bases line up with TRBD1. Germline CDR1 reads MNHEY; CDR2 reads SVGAGI. CDR3 length: 13 amino acids. The V and J ends lost 6 bases and 7 bases, in that order; junction bases with no gene match: 7.

This clone is a singleton in its sample. The V gene is TRBV6-4, the J gene TRBJ1-4; TRBD1 matches 8 bases. The V segment lost 8 bases and the J segment 3 bases; nucleotides outside the gene matches: 5. Germline CDR1 is MRHNA and CDR2 is SNTAGT. The CDR3 has 14 residues. Here the CDR3 reads CASRDRGSNEKLFF. In nucleotides, the CDR3 is TGTGCCAGCCGCGACAGGGGTTCTAATGAAAAACTGTTTTTT.

The chain is built from TRBV19 and TRBJ2-2, with 9 positions matching TRBD2. V lost 7 bases, J lost 4 bases, and 4 bases stayed unmatched. CDR1 and CDR2 from the germline V gene are LNHDA and SQIVND (reference sequence). The CDR3 length is 14 residues. Written as DNA, the CDR3 is TGTGCCAGTACCGAGACTAGCGGCACCGGGGAGCTGTTTTTT. Its protein product is CASTETSGTGELFF.

The chain uses TRBV19 and TRBJ1-2; unclear D gene. The ends were cut back, 2 bases at V and 5 bases at J, with 12 bases in the middle. The CDR3 spans 14 residues. Germline V lookup: CDR1 LNHDA, CDR2 SQIVND (reference sequence). CDR3 sequence: CASSIKEGGYGYTF. Written as DNA, the CDR3 is TGTGCCAGTAGTATAAAAGAGGGAGGTTATGGCTACACCTTC.

This clone appeared a few times. The V and J genes are TRBV19 and TRBJ2-1; TRBD1 aligns across 9 bases. This CDR3 has 16 residues. Looked up from germline, CDR1 is LNHDA and CDR2 is SQIVND (reference sequence). The V and J ends lost 3 bases and 3 bases, in that order; junction bases with no gene match: 6. CDR3 DNA sequence: TGTGCCAGTAGTATCCCAGGGGACAGGGTCTACAATGAGCAGTTCTTC. Its protein product is CASSIPGDRVYNEQFF.

This clone was recorded only once. The chain couples TRBV15 to TRBJ2-7, with D unresolved. Germline loops: CDR1 LNHNV, CDR2 YYDKDF (reference sequence). Trimming took off 1 base at V and 0 bases at J, with 7 bases between the two ends. CDR3 size: 14 residues. The CDR3 DNA sequence: TGTGCCACCAGCAGAGCCCACAGCTCCTACGAGCAGTACTTC. Translated: CATSRAHSSYEQYF. Together with reference TRBV15 and TRBJ2-7, the CDR3 gives the full variable domain: DAMVIQNPRYQVTQFGKPVTLSCSQTLNHNVMYWYQQKSSQAPKLLFHYYDKDFNNEADTPDNFQSRRPNTSFCFLDIRSPGLGDTAMYLCATSRAHSSYEQYFGPGTRLTVT.

J is TRBJ2-5 and V is TRBV12-5; a possible D gene is TRBD1 (6 bases). Germline V gene data show CDR1 as LGHNT and CDR2 as FRNRAP. There are 15 residues in the CDR3. V lost 2 bases, J lost 5 bases, and 15 bases lay in between. CDR3 nucleotide sequence: TGTGCTAGTGGTTTGTTCCCGGGGCAGGGGGAGACCCAGTACTTC. This translates into CASGLFPGQGETQYF.

The chain employs TRBV5-1 and TRBJ2-7; D is uncertain. The CDR3 is 13 amino acids. The germline CDR1 and CDR2 sequences are SGHRS and YFSETQ. The V and J ends lost 4 bases and 4 bases respectively, with 12 bases between them. This chain's CDR3 is CASSPLIGYEQYF. CDR3 DNA: TGCGCCAGCAGCCCCCTGATCGGTTACGAGCAGTACTTC.

This clone appeared a single time. The chain has TRBV4-1 and TRBJ2-5, with 11 nucleotides matching TRBD2. Germline V gene lookup returns CDR1 MGHRA and CDR2 YSYEKL. The CDR3 has 17 residues. Losses at the gene ends were 1 base for V and 1 base for J; bases not matched to a gene: 5. The CDR3 region has the DNA TGCGCCAGCAGCCAAGTGATTAGCGGGGGGGCCCAAGAGACCCAGTACTTC. Translation: CASSQVISGGAQETQYF.